The T cell receptor beta chain described here comes from a study of OX40 agonist ivuxolimab in advanced cancers. General study results and limits: The 0.1-3.0 mg/kg partial responders had among the lowest clonal expansion. In CD8+ T cells, expanded clones were on average more numerous than in CD4+.

Trimming cost V 4 bases and J 4 bases; bases outside gene matches: 2. This CDR3 spans 13 amino acids. Germline V lookup: CDR1 MNHEY, CDR2 SMNVEV (reference sequence). Assay used: immunoSEQ multiplex PCR; TCRdb lists only in-frame clones, some missing. Here the sample spans some 94,000 clones, more than 85% being singletons. Details on this clone: Its target is unknown.

Sequencing used CD4+ or CD8+ T cells sorted from blood, obtained in a trial of the OX40 agonist ivuxolimab. This TCR was sampled from an adult with an advanced solid tumor such as melanoma, head and neck, liver or kidney cancer. The rearrangement links TRBV27 to TRBJ2-7; the match to TRBD1 covers 9 bases. CDR3: CASSYRGHYEQYF. DNA for the CDR3: TGTGCCAGCAGTTACAGGGGGCATTACGAGCAGTACTTC.